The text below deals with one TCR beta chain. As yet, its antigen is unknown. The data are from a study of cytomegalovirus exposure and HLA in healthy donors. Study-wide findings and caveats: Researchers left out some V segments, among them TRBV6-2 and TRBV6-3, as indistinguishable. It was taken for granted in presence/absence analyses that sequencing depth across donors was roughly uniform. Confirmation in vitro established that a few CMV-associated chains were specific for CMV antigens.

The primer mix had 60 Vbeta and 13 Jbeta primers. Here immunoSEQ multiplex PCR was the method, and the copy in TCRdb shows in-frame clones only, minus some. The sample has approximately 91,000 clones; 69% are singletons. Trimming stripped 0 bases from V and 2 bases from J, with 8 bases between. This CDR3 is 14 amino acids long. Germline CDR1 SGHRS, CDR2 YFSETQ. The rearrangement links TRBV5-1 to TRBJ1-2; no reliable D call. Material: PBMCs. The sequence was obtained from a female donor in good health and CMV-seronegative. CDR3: CASSLGTANYGYTF. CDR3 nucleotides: TGCGCCAGCAGCTTGGGTACAGCCAACTATGGCTACACCTTC.